A single sample gave rise to the 18 T cell receptor beta chains below, sequenced in a study of CD8+ T cells in alopecia areata. cDNA reverse transcribed from extracted RNA served as the sequencing template. Clones were read by immunoSEQ multiplex PCR, and TCRdb kept only the in-frame ones, dropping some. Here the sample spans 95,000 to 100,000 clones, almost 60% being singletons. The treatment was: oral pan-JAK inhibitor, 5-10 mg twice daily. Sequenced here: CD8+ T cells sorted from blood, sampled between weeks 55 and 65, from a patient treated with tofacitinib. The receptors were gathered from a human donor with alopecia areata.

This chain connects TRBV4-1 to TRBJ2-1; 11 bases line up with TRBD2. CDR3 length: 17 residues. Germline V gene data show CDR1 as MGHRA and CDR2 as YSYEKL. The J segment lost 9 bases and the V segment lost 1 base, leaving 11 bases of the junction unmatched. The CDR3 loop is CASSQVTSGGPWSEQFF. CDR3 DNA sequence: TGCGCCAGCAGCCAAGTAACTAGCGGGGGCCCATGGAGTGAGCAGTTCTTC.

This clone showed up just a few times. V is TRBV10-3 and J is TRBJ2-1; 12 bases are a match to TRBD2. Per the germline V gene, CDR1 is ENHRY and CDR2 is SYGVKD. There are 15 residues in the CDR3. After removal of 8 bases from V and 4 bases from J, the junction contained 6 bases not matched to a gene. The DNA for the CDR3 is TGTGCCATCGGTCGGACTAGCGGGGAATACAATGAGCAGTTCTTC. It translates to CAIGRTSGEYNEQFF.

The genes are TRBV5-1 and TRBJ2-3; tentatively, D is TRBD1 (6 bases). The V end was cut by 0 bases, the J end by 2 bases, with 10 bases between. CDR1 and CDR2 from the germline V gene are SGHRS and YFSETQ. The CDR3 covers 15 residues. The CDR3 is CASSLERGTTDTQYF. CDR3 sequence (DNA): TGCGCCAGCAGCTTGGAGAGGGGGACCACAGATACGCAGTATTTT.

This chain joins TRBV30 and TRBJ2-3; no definite D call. The V end was cut by 3 bases, the J end by 2 bases, with 6 bases between. The CDR3 has 12 amino acids. Germline V CDR1 and CDR2: GTSNPN, SVGIG (reference sequence). DNA for the CDR3: TGTGCCTGGAGCGTCTACACAGATACGCAGTATTTT. It codes for CAWSVYTDTQYF.

The genes are TRBV6-5 and TRBJ2-3; D unresolved. This CDR3 comprises 14 residues. V was pared by 5 bases and J by 0 bases, with 9 bases between. The germline V gene has CDR1 MNHEY and CDR2 SVGAGI. CDR3 in DNA: TGTGCCAGCAGTCGACACCTTAGCACAGATACGCAGTATTTT. This gives the protein CASSRHLSTDTQYF.

This clone has only one observation. This chain uses TRBV7-9 with TRBJ1-4, with no clear D. The CDR3 length is 14 residues. Germline V gives CDR1 SEHNR, CDR2 FQNEAQ (reference sequence). V was pared by 1 base and J by 7 bases, with 10 bases between. CDR3 in amino acids: CASSLDKKGEKLFF. For the CDR3, the DNA is TGTGCCAGCAGCTTAGACAAGAAAGGTGAAAAACTGTTTTTT.

This clone occurred a few times. The V gene is TRBV4-2, the J gene TRBJ2-1; 8 nucleotides align to TRBD2. This CDR3 has 13 residues. Germline V gene sequence: CDR1 LGHNA, CDR2 YNFKEQ. The ends lost 3 bases at V and 10 bases at J; junction bases unmatched: 5. In nucleotides, the CDR3 is TGTGCCAGCAGCCACCCTAGCGGGCGAGAGCAGTTCTTC. Translation: CASSHPSGREQFF.

V is TRBV5-6 and J is TRBJ2-5; 10 bases fit TRBD1. V lost 3 bases to trimming and J lost 5 bases; unmatched junction nucleotides: 10. Germline V gene data show CDR1 as SGHDT and CDR2 as YYEEEE. The CDR3 runs to 16 residues. The CDR3 spells CASSYLGQGWVETQYF. CDR3 bases: TGTGCCAGCAGCTATTTGGGACAGGGGTGGGTTGAGACCCAGTACTTC.

The chain employs TRBV2 and TRBJ2-2; 14 bases agree with TRBD2. CDR1 is SNHLY and CDR2 is FYNNEI in the germline V gene. The CDR3 covers 18 residues. Unmatched junction bases numbered 8, after V lost 6 bases and J lost 2 bases. CDR3 residues: CASSRGLAGGVNTGELFF. As DNA, the CDR3 is TGTGCCAGCAGCCGAGGACTAGCGGGGGGCGTCAACACCGGGGAGCTGTTTTTT.

This chain links TRBV10-3 with TRBJ2-7; D might be TRBD1 (6 bases). The CDR3 length is 11 residues. Trimming pared 9 bases from V and 3 bases from J, leaving 9 bases between. The germline gives CDR1 ENHRY, CDR2 SYGVKD. CDR3 bases: TGTGCCATTGGACAGTACTACGAGCAGTACTTC. This encodes CAIGQYYEQYF.

CDR3 bases: TGTGCCAGCAGCCAAGTCTTGGGGGGCCCGACCTACAATGAGCAGTTCTTC. It yields the protein CASSQVLGGPTYNEQFF. The gene calls are TRBV4-2 and TRBJ2-1; perhaps D is TRBD1 or TRBD2 (6 bases each). Germline lookup yields CDR1 LGHNA and CDR2 YNFKEQ. The CDR3 covers 17 residues. Trimming took off 1 base at V and 2 bases at J, with 15 bases between the two ends.

This sequence joins TRBV27 and TRBJ2-7; TRBD2 might be the D (6 bases). The V and J ends lost 3 bases and 5 bases respectively, with 11 bases between them. Germline values: CDR1 MNHEY, CDR2 SMNVEV (reference sequence). This CDR3 spans 13 amino acids. CDR3 sequence: CASSFGGYNEQYF. CDR3 DNA sequence: TGTGCCAGCAGTTTTGGAGGGTACAACGAGCAGTACTTC.

The V call is TRBV7-6, the J call TRBJ2-7; TRBD1 matches at 7 bases. The V segment lost 5 bases and the J segment 1 base; nucleotides outside the gene matches: 5. In germline, CDR1 is SGHVS, CDR2 FNYEAQ. The CDR3 loop spans 14 amino acids. As DNA, the CDR3 is TGTGCCAGCAGCCTGCCGGGACAGTCCTACGAGCAGTACTTC. As protein: CASSLPGQSYEQYF.

The DNA for the CDR3 is TGTGCCAGCAGTGGTGGGACAGGGCTTCAGCCCCAGCATTTT. This translates into CASSGGTGLQPQHF. The V call is TRBV6-5, the J call TRBJ1-5, with 9 bases aligning to TRBD1. Germline loops: CDR1 MNHEY, CDR2 SVGAGI. This CDR3 region has 14 residues. Unmatched junction bases numbered 5, after V lost 5 bases and J lost 6 bases.

This clone showed up just a few times. J is TRBJ2-5 and V is TRBV5-6; D gene ambiguous. Trimming stripped 0 bases from V and 4 bases from J, with 13 bases between. In germline, CDR1 is SGHDT, CDR2 YYEEEE. CDR3 length equals 15 residues. The CDR3 DNA sequence: TGTGCCAGCAGCTTGGCCAGCGAGTCAGTAGAGACCCAGTACTTC. Residues: CASSLASESVETQYF. Complete variable domain (other parts from reference TRBV5-6 and TRBJ2-5): DAGVTQSPTHLIKTRGQQVTLRCSPKSGHDTVSWYQQALGQGPQFIFQYYEEEERQRGNFPDRFSGHQFPNYSSELNVNALLLGDSALYLCASSLASESVETQYFGPGTRLLVL.

This clone was seen more than once but under ten times. This chain links TRBV27 with TRBJ1-2; D is unclear. In germline, CDR1 is MNHEY, CDR2 SMNVEV (reference sequence). The CDR3 extends over 12 amino acids. With 5 bases removed from V and 6 bases from J, the gap between germline ends came to 10 bases. CDR3 nucleotide sequence: TGTGCCAGCAGTCCGGGTTTAGATGGCTACACCTTC. Protein: CASSPGLDGYTF.

V and J are TRBV7-2 and TRBJ2-5, with 8 nucleotides matching TRBD2. CDR1 is SGHTA, CDR2 FQGNSA, per germline. The CDR3 runs 15 residues. V gave up 5 bases and J gave up 5 bases; unmatched junction bases: 10. The CDR3 DNA is TGTGCCAGCAGCCGCGGGACTAGAGGGCGCGAGACCCAGTACTTC. It encodes CASSRGTRGRETQYF.

The V and J genes are TRBV27 and TRBJ1-1; D is undetermined. CDR1 and CDR2 from the germline V gene are MNHEY and SMNVEV (reference sequence). The V end lost 0 bases, the J end lost 5 bases, and 7 bases lay between the germline ends. CDR3 length: 13 residues. The DNA of the CDR3 is TGTGCCAGCAGTTTATCCGGAGGAACTGAAGCTTTCTTT. Amino acid sequence: CASSLSGGTEAFF.